By share, the clone carrying this T cell receptor (beta chain) ranks as medium-sized. What it binds is unknown. The data are from a study of lymphopenia after photon versus proton radiotherapy. Points from the study as a whole: A bigger post-nadir fall in TCR diversity correlated inversely with survival time in deceased patients.

Germline CDR1 SGHTA, CDR2 FQGNSA. This CDR3 contains 14 residues. V lost 5 bases and J lost 2; bases outside the gene matches: 5. Sequenced by immunoSEQ multiplex PCR; TCRdb stores in-frame clones only, minus some. The sample lists around 64,000 clones; about 90% were seen once. The V gene is TRBV7-2, the J gene TRBJ1-2; 7 positions agree with TRBD1. This clonotype originated in an elderly man with esophageal cancer. Sequenced material: peripheral blood, taken from a patient treated with proton-based radiotherapy. CDR3 sequence (DNA): TGTGCCAGCAGCCCTACAGGGGCCAACTATGGCTACACCTTC. It translates to CASSPTGANYGYTF.